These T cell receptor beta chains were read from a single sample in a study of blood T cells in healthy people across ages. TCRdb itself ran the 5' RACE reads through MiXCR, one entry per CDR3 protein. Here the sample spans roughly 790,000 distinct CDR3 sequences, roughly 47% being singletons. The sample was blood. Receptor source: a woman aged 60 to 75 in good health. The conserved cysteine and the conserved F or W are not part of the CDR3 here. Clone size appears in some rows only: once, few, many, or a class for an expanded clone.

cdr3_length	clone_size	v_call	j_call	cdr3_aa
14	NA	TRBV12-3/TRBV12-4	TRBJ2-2	ASSSGGAPNTGELF
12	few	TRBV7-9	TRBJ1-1	ASILAEGGTEAF
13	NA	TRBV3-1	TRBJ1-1	ASSGGQKMNTEAF
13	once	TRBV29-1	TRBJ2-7	SATLAGSTFYEQY
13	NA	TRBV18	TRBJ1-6	ASSPTGQGVSPLH
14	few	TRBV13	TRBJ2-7	ASSPRLAGSSYEQY
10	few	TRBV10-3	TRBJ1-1	AMGRENTEAF
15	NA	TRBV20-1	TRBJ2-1	SARGASGGGSYNEQF
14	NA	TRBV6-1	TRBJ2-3	ASSEARYPNTDTQY
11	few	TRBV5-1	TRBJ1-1	ASSRAGDTEAF
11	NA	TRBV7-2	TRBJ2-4	ASSLVGGDIQY